The clone carrying this T cell receptor beta chain was seen a handful of times. The data were taken from a study of T cells in Graves' hyperthyroidism and ophthalmopathy. Researchers amplified the TCR beta CDR3 regions from RNA transcripts. The study used the HTBI primer set for a first-round RT-PCR of the TCR CDR3. TCRdb reprocessed the multiplex PCR reads via MiXCR and lists one record per CDR3 protein. The sample records under 400,000 distinct CDR3 sequences, around 14% being singletons. The study defined stable Graves' hyperthyroidism as no ophthalmopathy progression within 18 months. CDR3 length: 14 amino acids. Germline CDR1 SGDLS, CDR2 YYNGEE. V was clipped by 0 bases and J by 1 base, with 8 bases between them.

The sequencing sample was made of blood. The chain joins TRBV9 to TRBJ2-7; D is undetermined. This receptor was obtained from a woman younger than 30 with Graves' hyperthyroidism. The CDR3 DNA reads TGTGCCAGCAGCGTAGGTGCAGAGTCCTACGAGCAGTACTTC. Its protein product is CASSVGAESYEQYF.